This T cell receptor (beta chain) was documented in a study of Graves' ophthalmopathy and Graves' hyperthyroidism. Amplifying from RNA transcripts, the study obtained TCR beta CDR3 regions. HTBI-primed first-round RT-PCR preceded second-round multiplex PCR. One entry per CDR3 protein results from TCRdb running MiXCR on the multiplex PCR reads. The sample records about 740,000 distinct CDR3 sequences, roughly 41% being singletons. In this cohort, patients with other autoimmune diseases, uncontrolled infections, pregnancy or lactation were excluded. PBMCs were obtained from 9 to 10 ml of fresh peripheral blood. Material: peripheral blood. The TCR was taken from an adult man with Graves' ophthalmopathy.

The CDR3 DNA reads as TGTGCCAGCAGTCCCCTCGCGGGCCGCGAGCAGTACTTC. Translated: CASSPLAGREQYF. The chain combines TRBV12-3 or TRBV12-4 with TRBJ2-7; perhaps TRBD2 as D (5 bases). The length of the CDR3 is 13 residues. V was cut by 5 bases and J by 6 bases, with 14 bases left in between.